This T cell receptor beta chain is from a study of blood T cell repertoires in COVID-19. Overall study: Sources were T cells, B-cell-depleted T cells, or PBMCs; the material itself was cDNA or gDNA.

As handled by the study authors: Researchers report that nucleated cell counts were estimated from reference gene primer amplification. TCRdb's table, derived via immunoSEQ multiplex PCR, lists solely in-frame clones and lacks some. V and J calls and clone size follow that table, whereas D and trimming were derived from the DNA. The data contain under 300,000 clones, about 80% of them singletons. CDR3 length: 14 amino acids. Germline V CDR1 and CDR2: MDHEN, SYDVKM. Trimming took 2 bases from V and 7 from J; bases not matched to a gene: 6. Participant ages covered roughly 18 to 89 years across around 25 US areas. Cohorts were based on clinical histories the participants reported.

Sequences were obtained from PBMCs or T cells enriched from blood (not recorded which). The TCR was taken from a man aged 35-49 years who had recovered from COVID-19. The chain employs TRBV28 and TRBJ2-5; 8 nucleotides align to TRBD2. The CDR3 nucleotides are TGTGCCAGCAGTTTACCCGGGGGGGCCGGGACCCAGTACTTC. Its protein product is CASSLPGGAGTQYF.